This TCR beta chain is from a study of Tregs in tolerant kidney transplant recipients. Whole-study context: Related graft donors supplied nonmyeloablative bone marrow transplants, and mixed chimerism was transient. Study results and limitations: Nucleotide sequences could not be compared across some patients' samples due to primer changes.

Regarding this clone: Its antigen is not identified.

Assay used: immunoSEQ multiplex PCR; TCRdb lists only in-frame clones, some missing. The table records about 94,000 clones, under 95% of them present only once. CDR1 is SGDLS and CDR2 is YYNGEE in the germline V gene. Trimming took 3 bases from V and 5 from J; bases not matched to a gene: 7. CDR3 size: 14 residues. This sequence was found in a human donor who received a combined kidney and bone marrow transplant. The chain uses TRBV9 and TRBJ1-2; TRBD1 agrees at 7 bases. The source material was CD4+ T cells from blood, sampled before the transplant. Here the CDR3 reads CASSDTGTVYGYTF. The CDR3 DNA is TGTGCCAGCAGCGATACCGGGACAGTATATGGCTACACCTTC.